Listed below are T cell receptor beta chains from one sample, sequenced in a study of blood T cells in healthy people across ages. TCRdb fed the 5' RACE reads into MiXCR, producing one record per CDR3 protein. The sample lists roughly 700,000 distinct CDR3 sequences, approximately 29% occurring once. Sequencing was carried out using blood. The receptor set was obtained from an elderly woman in good health. CDR3s include the opening cysteine and the closing phenylalanine or tryptophan. The D gene is left open where the match is weak. Expanded clones get a size class; other rows say once, few or many, or leave the size out.

V gene	D gene	J gene	clone size	CDR3 DNA	CDR3 protein
TRBV5-1	-	TRBJ1-1	many	TGCGCCAGCAGCTTGTGGCGGCAGCCGAACACTGAAGCTTTCTTT	CASSLWRQPNTEAFF
TRBV20-1	-	TRBJ2-2	-	TGCAGTGCTAGAGATGGGACCGCGAACACCGGGGAGCTGTTTTTT	CSARDGTANTGELFF
TRBV20-1	-	TRBJ2-7	few	TGCAGTGCTAGAGCGTCAGATGGGTCCTACGAGCAGTACTTC	CSARASDGSYEQYF
TRBV15	TRBD1	TRBJ2-7	many	TGTGCCACCAGCTTTCGGGACAGAGTACGCGAGCAGTACTTC	CATSFRDRVREQYF
TRBV20-1	-	TRBJ1-5	few	TGCAGTGCTCAACAGGGTGCCAATCAGCCCCAGCATTTT	CSAQQGANQPQHF
TRBV20-1	TRBD2	TRBJ2-4	medium-sized	TGCAGTGCTAGAGATCAGCGGGGGGGCCAGGGCATTCAGTACTTC	CSARDQRGGQGIQYF
TRBV7-2	-	TRBJ2-3	many	TGTGCCAGCAGCCCCGGGGCGGATATTAGCACAGATACGCAGTATTTT	CASSPGADISTDTQYF
TRBV30	-	TRBJ1-2	few	TGTGCCTGGAGGGATTGGGGCTATGGCTACACCTTC	CAWRDWGYGYTF
TRBV6-1	TRBD1	TRBJ2-1	many	TGTGCCAGCAGAAATCCAGGGGGCAATGAGCAGTTCTTC	CASRNPGGNEQFF
TRBV12-3/TRBV12-4	-	TRBJ2-3	many	TGTGCCAGCAGTCTACGACTGTCAGATACGCAGTATTTT	CASSLRLSDTQYF
TRBV6-6	TRBD1	TRBJ1-2	many	TGTGCCAGCAGTTACCCACCCGGGACAGGGGAGGGCTACACCTTC	CASSYPPGTGEGYTF
TRBV20-1	-	TRBJ2-5	many	TGCAGTGCTAGAGACGGGGGGACAGCTCAAGAGACCCAGTACTTC	CSARDGGTAQETQYF
TRBV28	-	TRBJ2-7	-	TGTGCCAGCAGTTTACCCAAGCGGGCTATCTCCTACGAGCAGTACTTC	CASSLPKRAISYEQYF
TRBV20-1	-	TRBJ2-1	many	TGCAGTGCTAGAGATCAGGGCCGTGTAGAACCTCAGTTCTTC	CSARDQGRVEPQFF
TRBV12-3/TRBV12-4	-	TRBJ1-2	few	TGTGCCAGCAGTTTCGGGGGTAGAGCTAACTATGGCTACACCTTC	CASSFGGRANYGYTF
TRBV12-3/TRBV12-4	-	TRBJ1-1	-	TGTGCCAGCAGTTGGGTGAACGCTGAAGCTTTCTTT	CASSWVNAEAFF
TRBV25-1	-	TRBJ1-6	few	TGTGCCAGCAGTGAACGCAGGAGCTCACCCCCCCACTTT	CASSERRSSPPHF
TRBV14	-	TRBJ2-5	many	TGTGCCAGCAGCCAAGCCCCGATTGAGACCCAGTACTTC	CASSQAPIETQYF
TRBV4-3	-	TRBJ1-2	few	TGCGCCAGCAGCCTTGAATTGAGTGAGGGCTACACCTTC	CASSLELSEGYTF
TRBV11-2	-	TRBJ1-6	-	TGTGCCAGCAGCCCGACAGATTTTTCACCCCTCCACTTT	CASSPTDFSPLHF
TRBV5-1	TRBD2	TRBJ2-5	-	TGCGCCAGCAGGACTTCTTTCACTAGCGGGAGTCATGAGACCCAGTACTTC	CASRTSFTSGSHETQYF
TRBV7-2	-	TRBJ2-3	-	TGTGCCAGCAGCCCACCGGGCCCCCAAGATACGCAGTATTTT	CASSPPGPQDTQYF
TRBV12-3/TRBV12-4	-	TRBJ1-5	many	TGTGCCAGCAGTCCCGCTGCCGCCCGGGACAATCAGCCCCAGCATTTT	CASSPAAARDNQPQHF
TRBV30	-	TRBJ1-1	few	TGTGCCTGGGCCCGGAACACTGAAGCTTTCTTT	CAWARNTEAFF
TRBV5-1	TRBD2	TRBJ2-1	many	TGCGCCAGCAGCTCGGGACTAGCGGACAATCCCTACAATGAGCAGTTCTTC	CASSSGLADNPYNEQFF
TRBV27	-	TRBJ2-7	-	TGTGCCAGCAGTGGCCTAGAGAGCTCCTACGAGCAGTACTTC	CASSGLESSYEQYF
TRBV29-1	TRBD1	TRBJ1-2	many	TGCAGCGTTGAGAGACAGGGGGCGCGTATGGGAGATGGCTACACCTTC	CSVERQGARMGDGYTF
TRBV5-5	TRBD1	TRBJ1-2	many	TGTGCCAGCAGTTCCCGGGACAGCGCTACCTCCTCATATGGCTACACCTTC	CASSSRDSATSSYGYTF
TRBV6-6	-	TRBJ1-1	-	TGTGCCAGCAGTTACTCGATCGGGGACACTGAAGCTTTCTTT	CASSYSIGDTEAFF
TRBV6-6	TRBD2	TRBJ2-5	few	TGTGCCAGCAGTTACGGGCTAGCGGGGGACCAAGAGACCCTGTACTTC	CASSYGLAGDQETLYF
TRBV5-4	-	TRBJ1-3	-	TGTGCCAGCAGCATATCTCAGGGATACTCTGGAAACACCATATATTTT	CASSISQGYSGNTIYF
TRBV7-6	-	TRBJ1-4	-	TGTGCCAGCAGCTTAGGGGCAGGGGAAGAAAAACTGTTTTTT	CASSLGAGEEKLFF
TRBV2	-	TRBJ1-2	many	TGTGCCAGCAGTGGGTCCGGTTACGGCTACACCTTC	CASSGSGYGYTF
TRBV7-9	TRBD1	TRBJ1-1	-	TGTGCCAGCAGCGTTACCTCAGGGGGCACTGAAGCTTTCTTT	CASSVTSGGTEAFF
TRBV6-5	-	TRBJ1-5	-	TGTGCCAGCAGTGCGACAACAGTTCAGCCCCAGCATTTT	CASSATTVQPQHF
TRBV14	-	TRBJ1-1	few	TGTGCCAGCAGCCGAGGGCTGGGTAAGGGTGAAGCTTTCTTT	CASSRGLGKGEAFF
TRBV30	TRBD1	TRBJ1-2	few	TGTGCCTGGAGTCCCGGAGGGACAGGGCATAGGAACTATGGCTACACCTTC	CAWSPGGTGHRNYGYTF
TRBV7-2	TRBD2	TRBJ2-5	many	TGTGCCAGCAGCCCAACTAGCGGGGGGGCTTTGGAGACCCAGTACTTC	CASSPTSGGALETQYF
TRBV5-1	TRBD1	TRBJ2-1	many	TGCGCCAGCAGCTTGGAACAGGGGCACTCCTACAATGAGCAGTTCTTC	CASSLEQGHSYNEQFF
TRBV5-6	-	TRBJ1-1	many	TGTGCCAGCACCCAGGTGGGGGGGCGCGCGGACACTGAAGCTTTCTTT	CASTQVGGRADTEAFF
TRBV18	-	TRBJ1-2	few	TGTGCCAGCTCACCACCATGGGGCCAATATGGCTACACCTTC	CASSPPWGQYGYTF
TRBV15	TRBD1	TRBJ2-7	many	TGTGCCACCAGCAGAGATAGACAGGGCACGTACGAGCAGTACTTC	CATSRDRQGTYEQYF
TRBV12-3/TRBV12-4	-	TRBJ1-3	-	TGTGCCAGCAGTTTAGTTCGGGGAAACACCATATATTTT	CASSLVRGNTIYF